Listed below are T cell receptor beta chains from one sample, sequenced in a study of T cells in Graves' hyperthyroidism and ophthalmopathy. TCRdb fed the multiplex PCR reads into MiXCR, producing one record per CDR3 protein. The table shows roughly 170,000 distinct CDR3 sequences, with about a sixth occurring only once. Sequencing input: blood. Receptors were obtained from a woman aged 50 to 60 with Graves' hyperthyroidism. Both conserved end residues are part of each CDR3. The D gene is left open where the match is weak. Expanded clones get a size class; other rows say once, few or many, or leave the size out.

CDR3: CASSLGGYYYGYTF
DNA: TGTGCCAGCAGTTTAGGGGGCTACTACTATGGCTACACCTTC
length: 14
size: many
D: .
V: TRBV28
J: TRBJ1-2

CDR3: CASSLNGLYGYTF
DNA: TGTGCCAGCAGTTTAAACGGACTCTATGGCTACACCTTC
length: 13
size: many
D: .
V: TRBV27
J: TRBJ1-2

CDR3: CASTIRDTLFTEAFF
DNA: TGTGCCAGTACCATCCGGGACACTTTATTCACTGAAGCTTTCTTT
length: 15
size: many
D: .
V: TRBV19
J: TRBJ1-1

CDR3: CASSLNGKVGLAGRSVEQYF
DNA: TGTGCCAGCAGTTTGAATGGCAAGGTCGGGCTAGCGGGACGAAGTGTAGAGCAGTACTTC
length: 20
size: .
D: TRBD2
V: TRBV27
J: TRBJ2-7

CDR3: CASSYVRDFYNEQFF
DNA: TGTGCCAGCAGTTACGTTCGGGACTTTTACAATGAGCAGTTCTTC
length: 15
size: .
D: .
V: TRBV6-2/TRBV6-3
J: TRBJ2-1

CDR3: CASSDPGWGDEQFF
DNA: TGTGCCAGCAGTGACCCGGGGTGGGGGGATGAGCAGTTCTTC
length: 14
size: .
D: .
V: TRBV2
J: TRBJ2-1

CDR3: CASSLDRVKETQYF
DNA: TGCGCCAGCAGCTTGGATCGGGTGAAAGAGACCCAGTACTTC
length: 14
size: many
D: .
V: TRBV5-1
J: TRBJ2-5

CDR3: CSAIRGGQWKQYF
DNA: TGCAGTGCCATTAGAGGGGGACAGTGGAAGCAGTACTTC
length: 13
size: many
D: TRBD1
V: TRBV20-1
J: TRBJ2-7

CDR3: CASSARQVAGKLFF
DNA: TGTGCCAGCAGTGCCCGACAGGTAGCCGGAAAACTGTTTTTT
length: 14
size: many
D: .
V: TRBV2
J: TRBJ1-4

CDR3: CASSLGAGDYEQYF
DNA: TGCGCCAGCAGCTTGGGAGCGGGTGACTACGAGCAGTACTTC
length: 14
size: .
D: .
V: TRBV5-1
J: TRBJ2-7

CDR3: CASSYGREYGYTF
DNA: TGTGCCAGCAGTTACGGCAGGGAGTACGGCTACACCTTC
length: 13
size: .
D: .
V: TRBV6-4
J: TRBJ1-2

CDR3: CASGARGGYEQYF
DNA: TGCGCCAGCGGAGCCAGGGGCGGCTACGAGCAGTACTTC
length: 13
size: many
D: .
V: TRBV5-1
J: TRBJ2-7

CDR3: CSVEGQSYEQYF
DNA: TGCAGCGTTGAGGGACAGTCCTACGAGCAGTACTTC
length: 12
size: few
D: TRBD1
V: TRBV29-1
J: TRBJ2-7

CDR3: CASSLAPGYQPQHF
DNA: TGCGCCAGCAGCTTGGCCCCAGGGTATCAGCCCCAGCATTTT
length: 14
size: many
D: .
V: TRBV5-1
J: TRBJ1-5

CDR3: CASSTAASPGTEAFF
DNA: TGTGCCAGTAGTACAGCCGCGAGTCCAGGCACTGAAGCTTTCTTT
length: 15
size: many
D: .
V: TRBV19
J: TRBJ1-1

CDR3: CASTGEVGELFF
DNA: TGTGCCAGTACAGGGGAGGTCGGGGAGCTGTTTTTT
length: 12
size: .
D: .
V: TRBV25-1
J: TRBJ2-2

CDR3: CASSELKGSYNEQFF
DNA: TGTGCCAGCAGTGAATTAAAGGGGTCATACAATGAGCAGTTCTTC
length: 15
size: many
D: .
V: TRBV6-1
J: TRBJ2-1

CDR3: CASSWTSVSYEQYF
DNA: TGTGCCAGCAGTTGGACTAGCGTCTCCTACGAGCAGTACTTC
length: 14
size: many
D: TRBD2
V: TRBV2
J: TRBJ2-7

CDR3: CSAVEGPQPYYEQYF
DNA: TGCAGTGCGGTAGAAGGGCCCCAGCCCTACTACGAGCAGTACTTC
length: 15
size: many
D: .
V: TRBV20-1
J: TRBJ2-7

CDR3: CASSLAREYDNEQFF
DNA: TGTGCCAGCAGCTTGGCTCGGGAATACGACAATGAGCAGTTCTTC
length: 15
size: .
D: .
V: TRBV7-9
J: TRBJ2-1

CDR3: CASSTRTGHTEAFF
DNA: TGTGCCAGCAGTACTCGGACAGGGCACACTGAAGCTTTCTTT
length: 14
size: many
D: TRBD1
V: TRBV6-1
J: TRBJ1-1